A single sample gave rise to the 13 T cell receptor beta chains below, sequenced in a study of a mutant IDH1 vaccine in newly diagnosed glioma. The data were produced by immunoSEQ multiplex PCR, yet TCRdb's version contains in-frame clones alone and is incomplete. There are about 60,000 clones in the sample; around four fifths occur only once, and approximately 4.1% lies in the top ten. These TCRs are of unknown antigen specificity. Time point specified: week 35, safety follow-up. The study gave 300 ug of mutant IDH1 20-mer peptide per vaccine dose, with topical imiquimod. The source material was PBMCs, sampled from a glioma patient whose treatment included an IDH1 peptide vaccine. The receptors were gathered from a man aged 25 to 45 with glioma.

In this sample, this clone turned up a few times. Here the CDR3 reads CASKGMSSPLHF. The CDR3 DNA reads TGTGCCAGCAAGGGAATGTCTTCACCCCTCCACTTT. This chain links TRBV2 with TRBJ1-6; no clear D. Trimming cost V 7 bases and J 9 bases, with 10 bases left between them. Germline CDR1 SNHLY, CDR2 FYNNEI. This CDR3 contains 12 residues.

This chain links TRBV15 with TRBJ1-4, with D tentatively TRBD1 (5 bases). The CDR3 sequence is 15 residues long. CDR1 and CDR2 (germline): LNHNV, YYDKDF (reference sequence). Trimming took 3 bases from V and 0 from J, leaving 8 bases between them. CDR3 amino acids: CATSSQGATNEKLFF. The CDR3 nucleotides are TGTGCCACCAGCAGCCAGGGCGCAACTAATGAAAAACTGTTTTTT.

This chain joins TRBV19 and TRBJ1-3; TRBD1 matches at 7 bases. Germline V lookup: CDR1 LNHDA, CDR2 SQIVND (reference sequence). CDR3 length: 12 amino acids. With V trimmed by 7 bases and J by 4 bases, 1 base remained unmatched. In nucleotides, the CDR3 is TGTGCCAGTAAAGGGGGCGGAAACACCATATATTTT. Its protein product is CASKGGGNTIYF.

The chain uses TRBV11-2 and TRBJ2-2; 12 positions agree with TRBD1. The CDR3 is 20 residues long. The J segment lost 0 bases and the V segment lost 0 bases, leaving 8 bases of the junction unmatched. Germline V gene sequence: CDR1 SGHAT, CDR2 FQNNGV. In DNA, the CDR3 is TGTGCCAGCAGCTTAGAGCGGGGACAGGGGGCCCACGCGAACACCGGGGAGCTGTTTTTT. Its translation: CASSLERGQGAHANTGELFF. The full variable domain, in which reference TRBV11-2 and TRBJ2-2 provide the parts outside the CDR3, is EAGVAQSPRYKIIEKRQSVAFWCNPISGHATLYWYQQILGQGPKLLIQFQNNGVVDDSQLPKDRFSAERLKGVDSTLKIQPAKLEDSAVYLCASSLERGQGAHANTGELFFGEGSRLTVL.

This clone was recorded once. This sequence joins TRBV2 and TRBJ1-4, with D possibly TRBD1 on 6 matching bases. Trimming took off 7 bases at V and 4 bases at J, with 10 bases between the two ends. The V gene's germline CDR1 is SNHLY and CDR2 FYNNEI. The CDR3 sequence is 13 residues long. CDR3 region: CASKRTVNEKLFF. The CDR3 DNA follows: TGTGCCAGCAAAAGGACAGTTAATGAAAAACTGTTTTTT.

The V gene is TRBV14, the J gene TRBJ1-4, with a possible D match to TRBD1 (5 bases). CDR1 is SGHDN and CDR2 is FVKESK in the germline V gene. Deletions cut 6 bases from V and 4 bases from J, with 12 bases between. The CDR3 runs 14 residues. The CDR3 bases are TGTGCCAGCAGGGGGCGGGGACTTAATGAAAAACTGTTTTTT. Translation: CASRGRGLNEKLFF.

The chain combines TRBV7-8 with TRBJ2-1; D is uncertain. CDR3 length: 15 residues. CDR1 SGHVS and CDR2 FQNEAQ come from the germline V gene. The V gene lost 7 bases and the J gene lost 5 bases, with 18 bases spanning the gap. CDR3 in amino acids: CASTHWAYTDNEQFF. The CDR3, as DNA: TGTGCCAGCACTCACTGGGCCTACACGGACAATGAGCAGTTCTTC.

V and J are TRBV2 and TRBJ1-6; D unresolved. The germline gives CDR1 SNHLY, CDR2 FYNNEI. There are 13 residues in the CDR3. V lost 7 bases and J lost 7, with 11 bases in between. The CDR3 loop is CASMMEANSPLHF. In DNA, the CDR3 is TGTGCCAGCATGATGGAAGCCAATTCACCCCTCCACTTT.

This chain joins TRBV4-1 and TRBJ2-5; D not certain. V lost 0 bases, J lost 5 bases, and 13 bases lay in between. This CDR3 spans 15 amino acids. CDR1 MGHRA and CDR2 YSYEKL come from the germline V gene. Here the CDR3 reads CASSQEVAFGETQYF. The CDR3 nucleotides read TGCGCCAGCAGCCAAGAGGTTGCTTTCGGGGAGACCCAGTACTTC.

The chain links TRBV7-8 to TRBJ2-2; D possibly corresponds to TRBD2 (6 bases). Trimming removed 0 bases at V and 5 bases at J, with 16 bases between. Germline V CDR1 and CDR2: SGHVS, FQNEAQ. The CDR3 loop spans 17 amino acids. CDR3 in amino acids: CASSLALGLRGTGELFF. The CDR3 DNA reads as TGTGCCAGCAGCTTAGCGTTGGGCCTCCGGGGGACCGGGGAGCTGTTTTTT.

The rearrangement links TRBV7-9 to TRBJ2-5; tentatively, D is TRBD1 (6 bases). The CDR3 has 15 amino acids. CDR1 SEHNR and CDR2 FQNEAQ come from the germline V gene (reference sequence). Trimming removed 5 bases from V and 0 bases from J, with 13 bases in between. Here the CDR3 reads CASSPPDRYQETQYF. CDR3 bases: TGTGCCAGCAGCCCGCCCGACAGGTACCAAGAGACCCAGTACTTC. The whole variable domain, filled in from reference TRBV7-9 and TRBJ2-5, reads DTGVSQNPRHKITKRGQNVTFRCDPISEHNRLYWYRQTLGQGPEFLTYFQNEAQLEKSRLLSDRFSAERPKGSFSTLEIQRTEQGDSAMYLCASSPPDRYQETQYFGPGTRLLVL.

The genes are TRBV6-1 and TRBJ1-2; maybe TRBD1 (5 bases). This CDR3 is built from 13 residues. The germline CDR1 and CDR2 sequences are MNHNS and SASEGT. The ends were cut back, 8 bases at V and 4 bases at J, with 14 bases in the middle. The CDR3 is CASPGRTFYGYTF. CDR3 coding DNA: TGTGCCAGCCCCGGGAGGACATTCTATGGCTACACCTTC.

The chain couples TRBV30 to TRBJ1-6; D uncertain. Deletions cut 4 bases from V and 0 bases from J, with 10 bases between. Germline V CDR1 and CDR2: GTSNPN, SVGIG (reference sequence). The CDR3 covers 15 residues. CDR3 in amino acids: CAWMDGFSYNSPLHF. DNA for the CDR3: TGTGCCTGGATGGACGGTTTCTCCTATAATTCACCCCTCCACTTT.